This is a list of T cell receptor beta chains from one sample in a study of graft-versus-host responses after intestinal transplantation. The repertoire was sequenced with immunoSEQ multiplex PCR; TCRdb's copy has only in-frame clones and lacks some. The table records more than 20,000 clones, almost 95% of them present only once. Sample: PBMCs, taken roughly 260 days after intestinal transplant. The receptors derive from a human patient who received an intestinal transplant, so some T cells may come from the graft donor. CDR3s include the opening cysteine and the closing phenylalanine or tryptophan. The D gene is left open where the match is weak. Size is omitted from some rows. Given values are once, few, many or a class for expanded clones.

j_call clone_size d_call v_call cdr3_nt cdr3_aa
TRBJ1-5 few - TRBV6-5 TGTGCCAGCAGTCAAAGACGGGACAATCAGCCCCAGCATTTT CASSQRRDNQPQHF
TRBJ1-1 few - TRBV4-1 TGCGCCAGCGGAGGGGTGAACACTGAAGCTTTCTTT CASGGVNTEAFF
TRBJ1-2 - - TRBV15 TGTGCCACCAGCAGTCAGGGAGGCAACTATGGCTACACCTTC CATSSQGGNYGYTF
TRBJ2-7 once - TRBV7-2 TGTGCCAGCAGCCAGTGGGACGGACCCCCTTACGAGCAGTACTTC CASSQWDGPPYEQYF
TRBJ1-2 - - TRBV29-1 TGCAGCGTTAGTTCTAGGAGACAGAACAACTATGGCTACACCTTC CSVSSRRQNNYGYTF
TRBJ1-5 - - TRBV19 TGTGCCAGTAGTATACCAAGTGCCCCCCTCATGATCAATAGCAATCAGCCCCAGCATTTT CASSIPSAPLMINSNQPQHF
TRBJ2-3 - - TRBV12-5 TGTGCTAGTGTCCTTGCTGTCGGGACCACCACAGATACGCAGTATTTT CASVLAVGTTTDTQYF
TRBJ2-7 - TRBD1 TRBV10-3 TGTGCCACCGAGGGACAGAAAAGCTCCTACGAGCAGTACTTC CATEGQKSSYEQYF
TRBJ2-1 - TRBD2 TRBV5-1 TGCGCCAGCAGCTGGGACTATCGCTCCTACAATGAGCAGTTCTTC CASSWDYRSYNEQFF
TRBJ1-1 - - TRBV25-1 TGTGCCAGCAGTGAACAGGGACGGCCTGAAGCTTTCTTT CASSEQGRPEAFF
TRBJ1-4 once TRBD1 TRBV2 TGTGCCAGCGCAGACAGGGAAACTAATGAAAAACTGTTTTTT CASADRETNEKLFF
TRBJ2-1 once TRBD2 TRBV4-2 TGTGCCAGCAGCCAAGGGTCGAGGACTAGCGGCGACAATGAGCAGTTCTTC CASSQGSRTSGDNEQFF
TRBJ2-3 - TRBD2 TRBV28 TGTGCCAGCAGTCGCCGGACTAGCGGGAGGGCCCATACGCAGTATTTT CASSRRTSGRAHTQYF
TRBJ2-7 - - TRBV6-1 TGTGCCAGCGGAGGAGCAACCTACGAGCAGTACTTC CASGGATYEQYF
TRBJ2-6 - - TRBV7-9 TGTGCCAGCAGCTCAGGGACGGATCTCTCTGGGGCCAACGTCCTGACTTTC CASSSGTDLSGANVLTF
TRBJ1-4 - - TRBV15 TGTGCCACCAGCAGAGATCGGCAGGAAGGGGTGTTTTTT CATSRDRQEGVFF
TRBJ2-7 - - TRBV6-5 TGTGCCAGCAGTTATATCAGCTCCTACGAGCAGTACTTC CASSYISSYEQYF
TRBJ2-1 - - TRBV15 TGTGCCACCAGCACCCATAGCAGGGGGCAGTTCTTC CATSTHSRGQFF
TRBJ2-2 once - TRBV2 TGTGCCAGCAGGTCAGAAGCGAACACCGGGGAGCTGTTTTTT CASRSEANTGELFF
TRBJ1-1 - - TRBV21-1 TGTGCCAGCAGCAAAGGGGGAGCGGACATTTTTGTTCACACTGAAGCTTTCTTT CASSKGGADIFVHTEAFF
TRBJ1-2 - TRBD1 TRBV11-2 TGTGCCAGCAGCGCACCCAGGCGGGACAGGAACTATGGCTACACCTTC CASSAPRRDRNYGYTF
TRBJ1-1 - - TRBV19 TGTGCCAGTAGTATAGTGAAAGGGAGGATGAACACTGAAGCTTTCTTT CASSIVKGRMNTEAFF
TRBJ2-2 - - TRBV2 TGTGCCAGCAGGAAGGGCGAGGGGTGGAGAAACACCGGGGAGCTGTTTTTT CASRKGEGWRNTGELFF
TRBJ2-3 - TRBD1 TRBV30 TGTGCCTGGAGGGACAGGGGAGGCACAGATACGCAGTATTTT CAWRDRGGTDTQYF
TRBJ2-3 once TRBD2 TRBV6-1 TGTGCCAGCAGATCAGCGGGAGGGTATGATACGCAGTATTTT CASRSAGGYDTQYF
TRBJ2-5 - - TRBV30 TGTGCCTGGACCCACTCTAGGGACGGGAAAAAAAAAGAGACCCAGTACTTC CAWTHSRDGKKKETQYF
TRBJ2-1 - - TRBV5-1 TGCGCCAGCAGCTTGGACGGGGGCGGGAATGAGCAGTTCTTC CASSLDGGGNEQFF
TRBJ2-1 large - TRBV10-2 TGCGCCAGTGTAGCGGAGCTCTACAATGAGCAGTTCTTC CASVAELYNEQFF
TRBJ1-3 - TRBD1 TRBV28 TGTGCCAGCAGTTTAGGGACAGTCTCTGGAAACACCATATATTTT CASSLGTVSGNTIYF
TRBJ2-7 - - TRBV21-1 TGTGCCAGCAGCACCTTTGACGAGCAGTACTTC CASSTFDEQYF
TRBJ2-7 - - TRBV21-1 TGTGCCAGTCCCCCGGACCCCAACTCCTACGAGCAGTACTTC CASPPDPNSYEQYF
TRBJ2-3 once TRBD2 TRBV11-1 TGTGCCAGCAGCTCCCCCATCGGGGGGACCACAGATACGCAGTATTTT CASSSPIGGTTDTQYF
TRBJ2-4 - TRBD1 TRBV28 TGTGCCAGCAGGTCCGGACAGGGAAACATTCAGTACTTC CASRSGQGNIQYF
TRBJ1-1 - TRBD1 TRBV29-1 TGCAGCGTTGATCCTGGGACAGGGTCGTTGGCTGAAGCTTTCTTT CSVDPGTGSLAEAFF
TRBJ2-5 - TRBD2 TRBV30 TGTGCCTGGAGTAGAGGGGGAGTGCCAGCGGGAGTTCGGGAGACCCAGTACTTC CAWSRGGVPAGVRETQYF
TRBJ2-6 - TRBD1 TRBV4-2 TGTGCCAGCAGTCCTTACAGGGGATTGGCCAACGTCCTGACTTTC CASSPYRGLANVLTF
TRBJ2-3 - TRBD2 TRBV27 TGTGCCAGCAGTGACGGACTAGCGGGAATCGCAGATACGCAGTATTTT CASSDGLAGIADTQYF
TRBJ2-2 - - TRBV7-9 TGTGCCAGCAGCTCTCATCGGGAGCAGAACACCGGGGAGCTGTTTTTT CASSSHREQNTGELFF
TRBJ2-1 - - TRBV11-2 TGTGCCAGCAGCTTAGAAGGGGTCTCCTACAATGAGCAGTTCTTC CASSLEGVSYNEQFF
TRBJ2-1 - - TRBV5-1 TGCGCCAGCAGCTGGGGTAGCCGGGAGAGCAGGTACAATGAGCAGTTCTTC CASSWGSRESRYNEQFF
TRBJ2-7 - TRBD2 TRBV6-5 TGTGCCACCCAAAGGGCTAGCGGATTACCCTACGAGCAGTACTTC CATQRASGLPYEQYF
TRBJ2-1 once - TRBV5-1 TGCGCCAGCAGCTTACAGGGTGAAGGGCAGTTCTTC CASSLQGEGQFF
TRBJ2-6 once - TRBV6-5 TGTGCCAGCAGACGGGACAACTCTGGGGCCAACGTCCTGACTTTC CASRRDNSGANVLTF
TRBJ2-2 - - TRBV19 TGTGCCAGCGGACAGTTGAACACCGGGGAGCTGTTTTTT CASGQLNTGELFF